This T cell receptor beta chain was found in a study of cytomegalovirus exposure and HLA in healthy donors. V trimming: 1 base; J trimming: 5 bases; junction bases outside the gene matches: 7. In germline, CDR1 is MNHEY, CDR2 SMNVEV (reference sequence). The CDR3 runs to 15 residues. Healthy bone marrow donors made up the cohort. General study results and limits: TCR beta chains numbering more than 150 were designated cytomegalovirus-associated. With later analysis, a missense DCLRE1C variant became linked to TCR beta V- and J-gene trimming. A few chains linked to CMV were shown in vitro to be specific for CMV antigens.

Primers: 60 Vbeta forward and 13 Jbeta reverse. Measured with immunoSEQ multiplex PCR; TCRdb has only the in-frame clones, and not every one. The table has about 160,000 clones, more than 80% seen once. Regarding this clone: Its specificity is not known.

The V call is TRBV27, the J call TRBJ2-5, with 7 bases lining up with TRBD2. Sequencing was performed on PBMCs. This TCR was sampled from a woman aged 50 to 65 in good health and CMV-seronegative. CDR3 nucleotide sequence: TGTGCCAGCAGTTTATACCCGACTAGCCATGAGACCCAGTACTTC. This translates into CASSLYPTSHETQYF.